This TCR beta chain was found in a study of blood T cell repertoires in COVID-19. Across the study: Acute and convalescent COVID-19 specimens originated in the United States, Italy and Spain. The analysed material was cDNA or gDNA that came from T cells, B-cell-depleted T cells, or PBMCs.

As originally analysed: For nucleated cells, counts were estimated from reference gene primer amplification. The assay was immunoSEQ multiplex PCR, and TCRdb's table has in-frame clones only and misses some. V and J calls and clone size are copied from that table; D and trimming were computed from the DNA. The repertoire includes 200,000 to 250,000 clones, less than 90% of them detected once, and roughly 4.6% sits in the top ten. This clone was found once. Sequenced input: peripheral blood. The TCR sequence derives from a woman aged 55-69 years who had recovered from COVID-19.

CDR3 region: CASSEVRGTDTQYF. CDR3 sequence (DNA): TGTGCCAGCAGTGAAGTTAGAGGCACAGATACGCAGTATTTT. V and J are TRBV2 and TRBJ2-3; D not certain. The germline V gene has CDR1 SNHLY and CDR2 FYNNEI. This CDR3 contains 14 residues. Trimming removed 1 base from V and 1 base from J, with 6 bases in between. The full variable domain, with the rest looked up from reference TRBV2 and TRBJ2-3, is EPEVTQTPSHQVTQMGQEVILRCVPISNHLYFYWYRQILGQKVEFLVSFYNNEISEKSEIFDDQFSVERPDGSNFTLKIRSTKLEDSAMYFCASSEVRGTDTQYFGPGTRLTVL.